These 8 T cell receptor beta chains were all obtained from the same sample, sequenced in a study of blood T cell repertoires in COVID-19. Measured with immunoSEQ multiplex PCR; TCRdb has only the in-frame clones, and not every one. The sample holds just over 300,000 clones, about 91% seen once. Material for sequencing was PBMCs or T cells enriched from blood (not recorded which). The receptor source for this set is a woman aged 18-30 years who had recovered from COVID-19.

The chain recombines TRBV5-4 with TRBJ2-1, with 7 bases lining up with TRBD1. The V gene end was trimmed by 2 bases and the J gene end by 4 bases; junction bases not matched to a gene: 3. The CDR3 loop spans 14 amino acids. Germline loops: CDR1 SGHNT, CDR2 YYREEE (reference sequence). The chain's CDR3 is CASSLGTVYNEQFF. The CDR3 DNA is TGTGCCAGCAGCTTAGGGACAGTGTACAATGAGCAGTTCTTC. Looking up the rest from reference TRBV5-4 and TRBJ2-1 gives the full variable domain: ETGVTQSPTHLIKTRGQQVTLRCSSQSGHNTVSWYQQALGQGPQFIFQYYREEENGRGNFPPRFSGLQFPNYSSELNVNALELDDSALYLCASSLGTVYNEQFFGPGTRLTVL.

The chain combines TRBV7-2 with TRBJ2-1, with 9 positions matching TRBD1. The CDR3 runs to 15 residues. The V segment lost 5 bases and the J segment 8 bases; nucleotides outside the gene matches: 10. From germline, CDR1 is SGHTA and CDR2 FQGNSA. The CDR3 DNA reads as TGTGCCAGCAGCATAGGACAGGGGCAGGGCTATGAGCAGTTCTTC. Amino acids: CASSIGQGQGYEQFF.

The CDR3 protein is CAISGSEVGYTF. As DNA, the CDR3 is TGTGCCATCAGTGGGTCGGAGGTGGGCTACACCTTC. This chain links TRBV10-3 with TRBJ1-2, with D unresolved. The CDR3 totals 12 residues. CDR1 is ENHRY, CDR2 SYGVKD, per germline. Deletions cut 4 bases from V and 8 bases from J, with 11 bases between.

This sequence joins TRBV7-2 and TRBJ2-1; 11 nucleotides agree with TRBD2. Germline loops: CDR1 SGHTA, CDR2 FQGNSA. The V and J ends lost 3 bases and 9 bases, in that order; junction bases with no gene match: 16. The CDR3 runs 18 residues. The CDR3 here is CASSLAYRLAGGPGEQFF. The CDR3, as DNA: TGTGCCAGCAGCTTGGCTTATAGGTTAGCGGGGGGGCCTGGTGAGCAGTTCTTC.

The J gene is TRBJ2-4, the V gene TRBV28; 12 positions agree with TRBD2. Germline lookup yields CDR1 MDHEN and CDR2 SYDVKM. CDR3 length: 17 amino acids. The V gene end was trimmed by 5 bases and the J gene end by 1 base; junction bases not matched to a gene: 6. The CDR3 nucleotides are TGTGCCAGCAGTGAGACTAGCGGGAGATTCGCCAAAAACATTCAGTACTTC. As protein: CASSETSGRFAKNIQYF.

This clone was seen a single time. The V call is TRBV7-2, the J call TRBJ2-1, with 10 bases fitting TRBD2. The CDR3 spans 15 residues. CDR1 SGHTA and CDR2 FQGNSA come from the germline V gene. J was trimmed by 9 bases and V by 1 base; bases with no gene match: 6. The CDR3 is CASSLVLAGVGEQFF. Here the CDR3 DNA reads TGTGCCAGCAGCTTAGTGCTAGCGGGAGTTGGTGAGCAGTTCTTC.

The chain combines TRBV6-5 with TRBJ2-7; D is perhaps TRBD2 (7 bases). Per the germline V gene, CDR1 is MNHEY and CDR2 is SVGAGI. CDR3 size: 15 residues. V gave up 0 bases and J gave up 0 bases, with 9 bases separating them. DNA for the CDR3: TGTGCCAGCAGTTACTCGCGGGGGCCCTCCTACGAGCAGTACTTC. This translates into CASSYSRGPSYEQYF.

The rearrangement uses TRBV20-1 and TRBJ2-1, with 8 positions matching TRBD2. Germline V gives CDR1 DFQATT, CDR2 SNEGSKA (reference sequence). The CDR3 runs to 16 residues. The ends lost 3 bases at V and 0 bases at J; junction bases unmatched: 7. CDR3 sequence (DNA): TGCAGTGCTAGTCTCCTAGCGGGTAACTCCTACAATGAGCAGTTCTTC. It specifies CSASLLAGNSYNEQFF.